The text below deals with one T cell receptor beta chain. Antigen unknown. The V gene's germline CDR1 is SGDLS and CDR2 YYNGEE. V was shortened by 1 base and J by 5 bases, with 12 bases between the two germline ends. The CDR3 spans 14 residues. Methods used by the authors: ImmunoSEQ yielded junction-only sequences lacking quality scores, so filtering differed. Data came from immunoSEQ multiplex PCR; TCRdb stores just in-frame clones and leaves some out. V, J and clone size derive from that table, while D and trimming were established from the DNA sequence. The sample carries more than 2,000,000 clones, approximately 95% recorded once. This specimen belongs to a study of shared clonotypes between healthy human individuals. Across the study: Per donor, three plates held CD4 naive cells, three held CD4 memory, two held CD8 naive and one held CD8 memory. Study-wide results and caveats: Donor scarcity curtailed the genetic and exposure-history diversity represented herein. Naive CD4 clonotypes were shared across several donors at about 5%.

The chain uses TRBV9 and TRBJ2-5, with D unresolved. The sample comprised naive CD4+ T cells from PBMCs. The subset denotes: CD45RA+ positively selected. This TCR was recovered from a man younger than 35 in good health. Some clones in this sample may be carry-over from other donors' samples. The CDR3 here is CASSVSRNAETQYF. The CDR3 DNA reads as TGTGCCAGCAGCGTATCACGGAACGCCGAGACCCAGTACTTC.